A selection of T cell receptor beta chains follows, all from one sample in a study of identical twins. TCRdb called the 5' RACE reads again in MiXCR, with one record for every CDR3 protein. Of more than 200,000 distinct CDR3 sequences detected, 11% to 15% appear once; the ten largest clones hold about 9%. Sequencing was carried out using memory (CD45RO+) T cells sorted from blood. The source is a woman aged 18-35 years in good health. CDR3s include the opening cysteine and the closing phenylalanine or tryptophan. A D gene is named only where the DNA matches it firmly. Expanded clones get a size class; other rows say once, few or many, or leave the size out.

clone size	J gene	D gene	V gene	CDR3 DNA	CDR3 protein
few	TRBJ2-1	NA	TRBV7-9	TGTGCCAGCAGCTTAGCGCAGACTCACAATGAGCAGTTCTTC	CASSLAQTHNEQFF
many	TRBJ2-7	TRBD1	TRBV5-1	TGCGCCAGCAGCCAAGAAACAGGGGGCTCCTACGAGCAGTACTTC	CASSQETGGSYEQYF
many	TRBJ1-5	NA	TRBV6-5	TGTGCCAGCAGTTACTCGGGAGGAGGAGGTCAGCCCCAGCATTTT	CASSYSGGGGQPQHF
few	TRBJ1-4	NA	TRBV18	TGTGCCAGCTCGCCCAATCTGGGTAATGAAAAACTGTTTTTT	CASSPNLGNEKLFF
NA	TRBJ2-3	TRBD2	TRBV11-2	TGTGCCAGCAGCTTTTCTAGCGGGGGAGATACGCAGTATTTT	CASSFSSGGDTQYF
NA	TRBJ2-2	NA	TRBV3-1	TGTGCCAGCAGCCATCTGACCGGGGAGCTGTTTTTT	CASSHLTGELFF
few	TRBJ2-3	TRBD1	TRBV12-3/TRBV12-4	TGTGCCAGCAGTCCAGGGGGATCTCCTATTTCGCAGTATTTT	CASSPGGSPISQYF
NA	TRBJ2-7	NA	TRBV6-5	TGTGCCAGCAGTTCCTCACAGGAGCAGTACTTC	CASSSSQEQYF
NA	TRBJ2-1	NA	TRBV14	TGTGCCAGCAGCCAATTTGCGCAGGAGTTCTTC	CASSQFAQEFF
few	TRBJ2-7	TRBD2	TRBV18	TGTGCCAGCTCACCCACTAGCGGGAGTAGGAACGAGCAGTACTTC	CASSPTSGSRNEQYF
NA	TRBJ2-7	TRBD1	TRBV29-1	TGCAGCGCCCGGGACAGGGTTCCCTACGAGCAGTACTTC	CSARDRVPYEQYF
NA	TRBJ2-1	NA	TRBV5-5	TGTGCCAGCAGCTTGTTGCGCGGGGGCACCGGGAATGAGCAGTTCTTC	CASSLLRGGTGNEQFF
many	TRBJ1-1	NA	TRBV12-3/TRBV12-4	TGTGCCAGCACCCCGGCGGGGGGTTGGAGGACTGAAGCTTTCTTT	CASTPAGGWRTEAFF
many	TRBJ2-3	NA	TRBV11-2	TGTGCCAGCAGCTTAGTAGGGGGATCACGGACAGATACGCAGTATTTT	CASSLVGGSRTDTQYF
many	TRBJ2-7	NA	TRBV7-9	TGTGCCAGCAGCGGGGTGAGCTCCTACGAGCAGTACTTC	CASSGVSSYEQYF
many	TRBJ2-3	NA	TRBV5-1	TGCGCCAGCAGCTTAGCAAAGCCAGGACCGGGAGATACGCAGTATTTT	CASSLAKPGPGDTQYF
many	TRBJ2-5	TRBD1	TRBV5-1	TGCGCCAGCAGCTTGGGAACAGGGGGCGGCGAGACCCAGTACTTC	CASSLGTGGGETQYF
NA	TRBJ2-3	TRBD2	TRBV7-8	TGTGCCAGCAGCTTAGGGGCAGGGAGGGCGGGAGATACGCAGTATTTT	CASSLGAGRAGDTQYF
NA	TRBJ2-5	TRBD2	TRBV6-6	TGTGCCATACGGGGCGGGGGCCAAGAGACCCAGTACTTC	CAIRGGGQETQYF
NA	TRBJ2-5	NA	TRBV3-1	TGTGCCAGCAGCCAAGATCTCCCCTCGTTGGGAATCCAAGAGACCCAGTACTTC	CASSQDLPSLGIQETQYF
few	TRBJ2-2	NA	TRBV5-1	TGCGCCAGCAGCCCCACCGGACTCCTAATGAACACCGGGGAGCTGTTTTTT	CASSPTGLLMNTGELFF
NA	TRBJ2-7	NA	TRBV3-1	TGTGCCAGCAGGCCCGGCAGTAACCACGGCGAGCAGTACTTC	CASRPGSNHGEQYF
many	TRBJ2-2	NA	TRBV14	TGTGCCAGCAGGAGGACAACGAACACCGGGGAGCTGTTTTTT	CASRRTTNTGELFF
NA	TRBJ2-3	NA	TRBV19	TGTGCCAGTAGCCCGTCTAGGGTGGATACGCAGTATTTT	CASSPSRVDTQYF
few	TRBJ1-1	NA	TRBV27	TGTGCCAGCAGCCGGGACGGTGAAGCTTTCTTT	CASSRDGEAFF
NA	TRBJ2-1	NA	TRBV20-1	TGCAGTGCGCACAGGGACGCGAATGAGCAGTTCTTC	CSAHRDANEQFF
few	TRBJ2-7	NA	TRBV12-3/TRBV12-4	TGTGCCAGCAGCCCTGGGACGGCCCCTCCGGACTTC	CASSPGTAPPDF
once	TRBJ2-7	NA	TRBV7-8	TGTGCCAGCAGCTCCTACGGGCAGGGAACGGGCGAGCAGTACTTC	CASSSYGQGTGEQYF
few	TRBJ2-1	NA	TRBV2	TGTGCCAGCAGTCACCCTAAGCGGTCGTCCTCCTACAATGAGCAGTTCTTC	CASSHPKRSSSYNEQFF
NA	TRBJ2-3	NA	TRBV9	TGTGCCAGCAGCGTAGGGGGGAATACGCAGTATTTT	CASSVGGNTQYF
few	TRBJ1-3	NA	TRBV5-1	TGCGCCAGCAGTCCGGGACTAAAGTACACCATATATTTT	CASSPGLKYTIYF
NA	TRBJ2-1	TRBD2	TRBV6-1	TGTGCCAACAAAACTAGCGGGAGTAACAATGAGCAGTTCTTC	CANKTSGSNNEQFF
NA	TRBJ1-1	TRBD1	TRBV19	TGTGCCAGTAGTCCGACAGGGTACAACACTGAAGCTTTCTTT	CASSPTGYNTEAFF
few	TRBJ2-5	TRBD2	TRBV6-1	TGTGCCAGCATCCACGGGGCGGGGGGAGGAGAGACCCAGTACTTC	CASIHGAGGGETQYF
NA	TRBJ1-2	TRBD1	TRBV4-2	TGTGCCAGCAGCCCGACGACGGGACAGAACTATGGCTACACCTTC	CASSPTTGQNYGYTF
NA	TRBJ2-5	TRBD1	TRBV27	TGTGCCAGCAGTAGGGGACAGGGGTCGACCAGCGGGCTGAAGACCCAGTACTTC	CASSRGQGSTSGLKTQYF
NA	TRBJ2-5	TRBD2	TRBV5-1	TGCGCCAGCAGCCTACTAGCGGGAGCTGAGACCCAGTACTTC	CASSLLAGAETQYF
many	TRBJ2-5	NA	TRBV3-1	TGTGCCAGCAGTTACGGACGTAGTACGAGGGAGACCCAGTACTTC	CASSYGRSTRETQYF
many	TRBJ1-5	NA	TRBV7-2	TGTGCCAGCAGCTTGAGTCCGGGGCAGGACGATCAGCCCCAGCATTTT	CASSLSPGQDDQPQHF
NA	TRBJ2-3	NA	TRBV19	TGTGCCAGTAGTATCCTAGGGGGATTGGAAGATACGCAGTATTTT	CASSILGGLEDTQYF
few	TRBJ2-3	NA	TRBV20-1	TGCAGTGCTAGACCGGCGACAGGCGAGATCACAGATACGCAGTATTTT	CSARPATGEITDTQYF
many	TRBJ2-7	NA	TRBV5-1	TGCGCCAGCAGCTTGACGGGAACGGGGGAGCAGTACTTC	CASSLTGTGEQYF
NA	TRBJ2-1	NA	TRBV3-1	TGTGCCAGCAGCCATTCAAACTACAATGAGCAGTTCTTC	CASSHSNYNEQFF
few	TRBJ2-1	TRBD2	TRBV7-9	TGTGCCAGCCGGCTAGCGGGGGGGCCGGGGGGCAATGAGCAGTTCTTC	CASRLAGGPGGNEQFF
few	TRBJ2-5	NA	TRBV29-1	TGCAGCGCCTTCGGGGGGCCAGAGACCCAGTACTTC	CSAFGGPETQYF